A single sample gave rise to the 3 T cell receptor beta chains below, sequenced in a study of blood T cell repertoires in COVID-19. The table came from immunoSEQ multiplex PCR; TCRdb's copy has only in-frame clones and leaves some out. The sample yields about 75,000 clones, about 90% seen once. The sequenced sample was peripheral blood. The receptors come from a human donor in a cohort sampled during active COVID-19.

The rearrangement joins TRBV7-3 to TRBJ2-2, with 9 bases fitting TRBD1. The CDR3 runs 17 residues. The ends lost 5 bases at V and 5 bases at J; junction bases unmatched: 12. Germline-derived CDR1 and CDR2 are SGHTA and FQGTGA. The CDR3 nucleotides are TGTGCCAGCAGCCCCCAAGGGACAGGGAGGGGAACCGGGGAGCTGTTTTTT. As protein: CASSPQGTGRGTGELFF.

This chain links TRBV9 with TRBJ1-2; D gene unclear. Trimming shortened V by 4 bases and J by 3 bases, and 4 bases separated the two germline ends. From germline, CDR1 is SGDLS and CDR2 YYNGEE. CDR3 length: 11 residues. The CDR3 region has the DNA TGTGCCAGCAGCCGTGACTATGGCTACACCTTC. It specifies CASSRDYGYTF.

The CDR3 reads CASRPTGELTPETQYF. The CDR3 DNA reads as TGCGCCAGCAGGCCTACAGGGGAACTAACCCCTGAGACCCAGTACTTC. The rearrangement joins TRBV5-1 to TRBJ2-5; 7 bases line up with TRBD1. CDR3 length equals 16 residues. The ends lost 5 bases at V and 5 bases at J; junction bases unmatched: 15. Germline CDR1 is SGHRS and CDR2 is YFSETQ. Full variable domain (rest looked up from reference TRBV5-1 and TRBJ2-5): KAGVTQTPRYLIKTRGQQVTLSCSPISGHRSVSWYQQTPGQGLQFLFEYFSETQRNKGNFPGRFSGRQFSNSRSEMNVSTLELGDSALYLCASRPTGELTPETQYFGPGTRLLVL.